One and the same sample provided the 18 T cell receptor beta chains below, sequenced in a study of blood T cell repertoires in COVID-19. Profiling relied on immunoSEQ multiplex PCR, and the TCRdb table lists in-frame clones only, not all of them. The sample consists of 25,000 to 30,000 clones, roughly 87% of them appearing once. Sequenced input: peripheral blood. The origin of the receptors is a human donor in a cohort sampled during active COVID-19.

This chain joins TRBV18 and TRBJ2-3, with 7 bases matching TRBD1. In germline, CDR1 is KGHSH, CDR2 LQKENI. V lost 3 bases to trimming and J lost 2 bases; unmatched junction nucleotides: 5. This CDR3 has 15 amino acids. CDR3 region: CASSPQGGLTDTQYF. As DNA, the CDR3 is TGTGCCAGCTCACCCCAAGGGGGCCTCACAGATACGCAGTATTTT.

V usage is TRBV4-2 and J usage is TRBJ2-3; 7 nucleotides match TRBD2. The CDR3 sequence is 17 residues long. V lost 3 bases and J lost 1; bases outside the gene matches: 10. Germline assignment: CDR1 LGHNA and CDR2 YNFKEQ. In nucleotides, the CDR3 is TGTGCCAGCAGCCAGTCTCTTAGTGGGAGGGGCACAGATACGCAGTATTTT. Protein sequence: CASSQSLSGRGTDTQYF.

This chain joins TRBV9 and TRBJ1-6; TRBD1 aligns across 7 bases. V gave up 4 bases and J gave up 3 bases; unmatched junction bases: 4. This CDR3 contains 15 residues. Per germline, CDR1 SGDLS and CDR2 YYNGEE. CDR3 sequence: CASSFGQVYNSPLHF. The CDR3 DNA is TGTGCCAGCAGCTTTGGACAGGTCTATAATTCACCCCTCCACTTT.

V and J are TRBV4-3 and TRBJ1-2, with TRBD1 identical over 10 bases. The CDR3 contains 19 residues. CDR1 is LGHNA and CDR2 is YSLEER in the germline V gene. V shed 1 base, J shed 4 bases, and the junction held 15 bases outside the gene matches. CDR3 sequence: CASSQGFFVPGQGSYGYTF. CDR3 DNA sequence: TGCGCCAGCAGCCAAGGCTTCTTCGTTCCGGGACAGGGGTCCTATGGCTACACCTTC.

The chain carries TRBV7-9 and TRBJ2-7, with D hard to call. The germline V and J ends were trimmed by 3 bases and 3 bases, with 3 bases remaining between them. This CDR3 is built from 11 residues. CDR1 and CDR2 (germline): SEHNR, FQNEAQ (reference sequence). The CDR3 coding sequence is TGTGCCAGCAGCTTCAACTACGAGCAGTACTTC. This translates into CASSFNYEQYF.

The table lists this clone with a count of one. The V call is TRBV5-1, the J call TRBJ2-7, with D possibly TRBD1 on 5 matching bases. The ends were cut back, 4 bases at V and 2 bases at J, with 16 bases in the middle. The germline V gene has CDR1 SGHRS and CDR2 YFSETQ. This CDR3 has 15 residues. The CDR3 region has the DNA TGCGCCAGCAGCCCCTCGGTAGGGGCACCCTACGAGCAGTACTTC. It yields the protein CASSPSVGAPYEQYF.

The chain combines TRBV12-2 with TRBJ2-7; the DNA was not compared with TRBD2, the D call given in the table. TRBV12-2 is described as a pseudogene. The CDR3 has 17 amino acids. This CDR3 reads CASRSRKRTSGAYEQYF. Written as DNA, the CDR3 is TGTGCAAGTCGCTCTCGTAAGAGGACTAGCGGAGCCTACGAGCAGTACTTC.

CDR3 sequence reads: CASSGGGSSYEQYF. In nucleotides, the CDR3 is TGTGCCAGCAGCGGCGGGGGGAGCTCCTACGAGCAGTACTTC. The chain joins TRBV9 to TRBJ2-7; 8 nucleotides match TRBD2. This CDR3 region has 14 residues. Germline CDR1 is SGDLS and CDR2 is YYNGEE. V lost 3 bases, J lost 0 bases, and 2 bases stayed unmatched.

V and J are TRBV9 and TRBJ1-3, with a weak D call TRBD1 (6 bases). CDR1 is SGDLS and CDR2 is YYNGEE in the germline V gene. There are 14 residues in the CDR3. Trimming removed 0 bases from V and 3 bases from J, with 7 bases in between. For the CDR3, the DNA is TGTGCCAGCAGCGTAGGACAGGTTGGAAACACCATATATTTT. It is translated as CASSVGQVGNTIYF.

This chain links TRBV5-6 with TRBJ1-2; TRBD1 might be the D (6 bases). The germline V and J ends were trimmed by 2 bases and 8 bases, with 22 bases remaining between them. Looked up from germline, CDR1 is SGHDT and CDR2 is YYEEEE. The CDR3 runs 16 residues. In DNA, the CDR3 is TGTGCCAGCAGCTTCCTTCTACAGGGCAGGGAAAACGGCTACACCTTC. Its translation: CASSFLLQGRENGYTF. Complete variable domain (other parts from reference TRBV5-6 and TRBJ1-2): DAGVTQSPTHLIKTRGQQVTLRCSPKSGHDTVSWYQQALGQGPQFIFQYYEEEERQRGNFPDRFSGHQFPNYSSELNVNALLLGDSALYLCASSFLLQGRENGYTFGSGTRLTVV.

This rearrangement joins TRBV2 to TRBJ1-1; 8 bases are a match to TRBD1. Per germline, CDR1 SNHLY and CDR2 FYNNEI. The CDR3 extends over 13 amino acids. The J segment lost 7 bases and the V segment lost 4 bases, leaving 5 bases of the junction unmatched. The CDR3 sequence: CASSGQGASEAFF. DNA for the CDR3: TGTGCCAGCAGTGGTCAGGGGGCGAGTGAAGCTTTCTTT. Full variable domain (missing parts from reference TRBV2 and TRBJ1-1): EPEVTQTPSHQVTQMGQEVILRCVPISNHLYFYWYRQILGQKVEFLVSFYNNEISEKSEIFDDQFSVERPDGSNFTLKIRSTKLEDSAMYFCASSGQGASEAFFGQGTRLTVV.

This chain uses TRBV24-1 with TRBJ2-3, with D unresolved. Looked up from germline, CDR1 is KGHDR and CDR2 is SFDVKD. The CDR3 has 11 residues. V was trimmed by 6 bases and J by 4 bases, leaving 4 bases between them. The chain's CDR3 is CATSYSDTQYF. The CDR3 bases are TGTGCCACCAGTTACTCAGATACGCAGTATTTT.

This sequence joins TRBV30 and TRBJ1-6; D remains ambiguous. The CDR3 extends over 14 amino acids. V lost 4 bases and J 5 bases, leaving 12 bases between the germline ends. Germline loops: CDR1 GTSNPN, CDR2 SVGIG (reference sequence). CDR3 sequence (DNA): TGTGCCTGGAACAGCCTAATGAATAATTCACCCCTCCACTTT. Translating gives CAWNSLMNNSPLHF.

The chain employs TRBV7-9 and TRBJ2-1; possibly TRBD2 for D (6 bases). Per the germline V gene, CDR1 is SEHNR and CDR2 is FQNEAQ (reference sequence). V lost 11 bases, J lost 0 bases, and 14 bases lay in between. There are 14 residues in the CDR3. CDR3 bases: TGTGCCTCCGGCGGGGCGAGCTCCTACAATGAGCAGTTCTTC. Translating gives CASGGASSYNEQFF.

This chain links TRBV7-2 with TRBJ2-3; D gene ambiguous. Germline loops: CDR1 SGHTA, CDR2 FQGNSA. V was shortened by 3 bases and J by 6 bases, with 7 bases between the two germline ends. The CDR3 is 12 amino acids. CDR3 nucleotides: TGTGCCAGCAGCTTTTTTTCTGATACGCAGTATTTT. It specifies CASSFFSDTQYF.

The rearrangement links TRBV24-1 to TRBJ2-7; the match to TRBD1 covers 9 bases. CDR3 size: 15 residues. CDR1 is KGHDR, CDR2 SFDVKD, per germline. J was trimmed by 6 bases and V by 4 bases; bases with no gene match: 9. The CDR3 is CATSDPGTGNVEQYF. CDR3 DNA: TGTGCCACCAGTGACCCCGGGACAGGGAATGTCGAGCAGTACTTC.

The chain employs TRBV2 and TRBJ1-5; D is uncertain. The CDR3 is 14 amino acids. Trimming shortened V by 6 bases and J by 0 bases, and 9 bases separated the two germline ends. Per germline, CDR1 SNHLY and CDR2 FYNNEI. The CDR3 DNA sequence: TGTGCCAGCAGCGGCGGGTATAGCAATCAGCCCCAGCATTTT. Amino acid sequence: CASSGGYSNQPQHF.

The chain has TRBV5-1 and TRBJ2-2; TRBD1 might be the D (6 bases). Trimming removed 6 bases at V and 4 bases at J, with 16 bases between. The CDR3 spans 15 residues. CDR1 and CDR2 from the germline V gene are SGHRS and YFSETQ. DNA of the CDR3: TGCGCCAGCACAGCGCAGGGGCTTTCCACCGGGGAGCTGTTTTTT. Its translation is CASTAQGLSTGELFF. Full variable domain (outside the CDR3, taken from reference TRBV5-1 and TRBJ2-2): KAGVTQTPRYLIKTRGQQVTLSCSPISGHRSVSWYQQTPGQGLQFLFEYFSETQRNKGNFPGRFSGRQFSNSRSEMNVSTLELGDSALYLCASTAQGLSTGELFFGEGSRLTVL.